Shown below are 22 T cell receptor beta chains from a single sample sequenced in a study of PD-1 blockade in classical Hodgkin lymphoma. Some clones are missing from TCRdb's copy, which holds only in-frame ones; the method was immunoSEQ multiplex PCR. This table has fewer than 3,500 clones, roughly 65% appearing once. Noted time point: cycle 4 day 1 (C4D1), after around six weeks of nivolumab. Each patient's relapse followed autologous stem cell transplantation, and brentuximab vedotin exposure varied. By magnetic negative selection, CD8+ T cells were isolated from the thawed PBMCs. The source was CD8+ T cells from blood, collected before the fourth cycle of nivolumab. All receptors derive from a human donor with classical Hodgkin lymphoma.

This clone was seen a few times. The chain has TRBV28 and TRBJ2-7; 12 nucleotides match TRBD1. Trimming took 9 bases from V and 7 from J; bases not matched to a gene: 7. CDR1 MDHEN and CDR2 SYDVKM come from the germline V gene. The CDR3 runs 13 residues. The CDR3 nucleotides read TGTGCCAGTGGGGACAGGGGGCGACGGGAGCAGTACTTC. It encodes CASGDRGRREQYF. Full variable domain (outside the CDR3, taken from reference TRBV28 and TRBJ2-7): DVKVTQSSRYLVKRTGEKVFLECVQDMDHENMFWYRQDPGLGLRLIYFSYDVKMKEKGDIPEGYSVSREKKERFSLILESASTNQTSMYLCASGDRGRREQYFGPGTRLTVT.

This chain's CDR3 is CASGPQSTEAFF. The DNA of the CDR3 is TGTGCCTCCGGCCCGCAGAGCACTGAAGCTTTCTTT. V is TRBV19 and J is TRBJ1-1; D unresolved. This CDR3 is built from 12 residues. Germline loops: CDR1 LNHDA, CDR2 SQIVND (reference sequence). Trimming pared 11 bases from V and 4 bases from J, leaving 14 bases between. The variable domain in full, completed from reference TRBV19 and TRBJ1-1, reads DGGITQSPKYLFRKEGQNVTLSCEQNLNHDAMYWYRQDPGQGLRLIYYSQIVNDFQKGDIAEGYSVSREKKESFPLTVTSAQKNPTAFYLCASGPQSTEAFFGQGTRLTVV.

A few counts support this clone. The chain carries TRBV28 and TRBJ1-1, with 10 nucleotides matching TRBD1. The CDR3 runs to 17 residues. Germline CDR1 is MDHEN and CDR2 is SYDVKM. With 5 bases clipped from V and 2 bases from J, the junction kept 11 bases outside the gene matches. The CDR3 sequence: CASSTRDRGWRNTEAFF. The DNA of the CDR3 is TGTGCCAGCAGTACCAGGGACAGGGGTTGGAGAAACACTGAAGCTTTCTTT.

In this sample, this clone turned up once. The chain is built from TRBV5-1 and TRBJ2-7; tentative D call: TRBD2 (5 bases). This CDR3 region has 15 residues. From germline, CDR1 is SGHRS and CDR2 YFSETQ. V dropped 5 bases and J dropped 2 bases, with 17 bases sitting between them. The CDR3 region has the DNA TGCGCCAGCAGTCTGGACGGAGGCCCTCCCTACGAGCAGTACTTC. Translation: CASSLDGGPPYEQYF.

For this clone: Other nucleotide sequences from this sample produce the same CDR3. The chain carries TRBV4-1 and TRBJ1-1; D call uncertain. The CDR3 contains 15 residues. The V end lost 0 bases, the J end lost 4 bases, and 12 bases lay between the germline ends. Germline V gene sequence: CDR1 MGHRA, CDR2 YSYEKL. CDR3 DNA: TGCGCCAGCAGCCAAGACGTCTGGGGAGGCACTGAAGCTTTCTTT. It translates to CASSQDVWGGTEAFF.

This chain uses TRBV4-1 with TRBJ2-1; 15 nucleotides line up with TRBD2. Germline loops: CDR1 MGHRA, CDR2 YSYEKL. With 6 bases clipped from V and 2 bases from J, the junction kept 5 bases outside the gene matches. This CDR3 has 17 residues. The CDR3, as DNA: TGCGCCAGCAGACTCCGGACTAGCGGGAGGGCCTACAATGAGCAGTTCTTC. The encoded protein is CASRLRTSGRAYNEQFF.

The chain joins TRBV28 to TRBJ2-4; 9 nucleotides line up with TRBD2. Trimming cost V 5 bases and J 6 bases; bases outside gene matches: 5. CDR1 is MDHEN and CDR2 is SYDVKM in the germline V gene. The CDR3 has 14 residues. CDR3 in amino acids: CASSHPTSGNIQYF. For the CDR3, the DNA is TGTGCCAGCAGTCACCCGACTAGCGGAAACATTCAGTACTTC.

This chain links TRBV7-9 with TRBJ2-1; possible D gene TRBD2, 6 bases. Germline CDR1 and CDR2: SEHNR and FQNEAQ (reference sequence). This CDR3 spans 11 amino acids. The ends were cut back, 4 bases at V and 9 bases at J, with 7 bases in the middle. CDR3: CASSSEGEQFF. The CDR3 coding sequence is TGTGCCAGCAGCTCGGAGGGTGAGCAGTTCTTC.

The V gene is TRBV6-1, the J gene TRBJ1-2; D gene uncertain. CDR1 is MNHNS, CDR2 SASEGT, per germline. V lost 5 bases to trimming and J lost 9 bases, with 10 bases between them. This CDR3 is built from 11 residues. The CDR3 DNA is TGTGCCAGCAGTTATCAGGAAAGCTACACCTTC. It yields the protein CASSYQESYTF.

The sample holds a few counts of this clone. The chain links TRBV6-5 to TRBJ2-2; 8 bases are shared with TRBD2. The V segment lost 6 bases and the J segment 5 bases; nucleotides outside the gene matches: 8. In germline, CDR1 is MNHEY, CDR2 SVGAGI. This CDR3 is built from 15 residues. The CDR3 sequence: CASRAGTSETGELFF. The CDR3 bases are TGTGCCAGCAGAGCCGGGACTAGTGAGACCGGGGAGCTGTTTTTT.

The chain combines TRBV29-1 with TRBJ2-1, with 7 bases aligning to TRBD2. The CDR3 extends over 16 amino acids. The ends lost 7 bases at V and 4 bases at J; junction bases unmatched: 16. The V gene's germline CDR1 is SQVTM and CDR2 ANQGSEA. CDR3 coding DNA: TGCAGCGCGGATGGGATGCCGGGAGGCCCATACAATGAGCAGTTCTTC. It translates to CSADGMPGGPYNEQFF.

The gene calls are TRBV27 and TRBJ2-7; 10 bases match TRBD1. Unmatched junction bases numbered 6, after V lost 3 bases and J lost 7 bases. The CDR3 runs to 14 residues. CDR1 is MNHEY and CDR2 is SMNVEV in the germline V gene (reference sequence). The DNA for the CDR3 is TGTGCCAGCAGTTTTGGGACAGGGGATGGGGAGCAGTACTTC. The encoded protein is CASSFGTGDGEQYF.

In this sample, this clone is medium-sized. The rearrangement joins TRBV6-4 to TRBJ1-2; TRBD1 matches at 7 bases. There are 13 residues in the CDR3. Germline V gene lookup returns CDR1 MRHNA and CDR2 SNTAGT. V trimming: 5 bases; J trimming: 7 bases; junction bases outside the gene matches: 7. The CDR3 spells CASSTGDAGGYTF. The CDR3 nucleotides are TGTGCCAGCAGTACAGGGGACGCAGGTGGCTACACCTTC.

The J gene is TRBJ1-1, the V gene TRBV7-3; D is ambiguous. Germline CDR1 and CDR2: SGHTA and FQGTGA. The CDR3 sequence is 13 residues long. Trimming removed 1 base at V and 4 bases at J, with 7 bases between. The CDR3 DNA reads TGTGCCAGCAGCTTAATAGGCGGCACTGAAGCTTTCTTT. Translating gives CASSLIGGTEAFF. Combining the CDR3 with reference TRBV7-3 and TRBJ1-1 gives the whole variable domain GAGVSQTPSNKVTEKGKYVELRCDPISGHTALYWYRQSLGQGPEFLIYFQGTGAADDSGLPNDRFFAVRPEGSVSTLKIQRTERGDSAVYLCASSLIGGTEAFFGQGTRLTVV.

This clone came up once. The chain employs TRBV2 and TRBJ2-1, with TRBD2 matching over 7 bases. V shed 5 bases, J shed 8 bases, and the junction held 18 bases outside the gene matches. Germline CDR1 is SNHLY and CDR2 is FYNNEI. This CDR3 is 17 amino acids long. The CDR3 coding sequence is TGTGCCAGCAGTTCTCCCAGGCGGGAGCCTCGAGGCGATGAGCAGTTCTTC. Amino acids: CASSSPRREPRGDEQFF.

There are a few counts of this clone. V and J are TRBV2 and TRBJ1-4, with a possible D match to TRBD1 (6 bases). CDR3 length: 15 amino acids. Deletions cut 7 bases from V and 8 bases from J, with 20 bases between. Germline V gene lookup returns CDR1 SNHLY and CDR2 FYNNEI. The CDR3 spells CASMGTGQSVEKLFF. The CDR3 bases are TGTGCCAGCATGGGAACGGGACAATCGGTAGAAAAACTGTTTTTT. Drawing the rest from reference TRBV2 and TRBJ1-4, the complete variable domain is EPEVTQTPSHQVTQMGQEVILRCVPISNHLYFYWYRQILGQKVEFLVSFYNNEISEKSEIFDDQFSVERPDGSNFTLKIRSTKLEDSAMYFCASMGTGQSVEKLFFGSGTQLSVL.

V gene TRBV5-1 combines with J gene TRBJ2-3, with no clear D. CDR3 length: 15 residues. Germline V lookup: CDR1 SGHRS, CDR2 YFSETQ. Deletions cut 1 base from V and 1 base from J, with 10 bases between. The CDR3 spells CASSLFHPRTDTQYF. In nucleotides, the CDR3 is TGCGCCAGCAGCTTGTTCCACCCCCGCACAGATACGCAGTATTTT.

This sequence joins TRBV10-3 and TRBJ2-1, with TRBD2 matching over 7 bases. Unmatched junction bases numbered 3, after V lost 5 bases and J lost 5 bases. This CDR3 region has 13 residues. Germline loops: CDR1 ENHRY, CDR2 SYGVKD. CDR3 sequence reads: CAISSLADNEQFF. The CDR3 nucleotides read TGTGCCATCAGTTCTCTAGCGGACAATGAGCAGTTCTTC.

This rearrangement joins TRBV5-1 to TRBJ2-5; 7 bases are a match to TRBD2. The germline CDR1 and CDR2 sequences are SGHRS and YFSETQ. The trim removed 1 base at V and 1 base at J, leaving 7 bases unmatched. This CDR3 comprises 16 residues. The CDR3 DNA follows: TGCGCCAGCAGCTTGAGCGGGGTTGGGCCCCAAGAGACCCAGTACTTC. Translation: CASSLSGVGPQETQYF.

The table lists this clone with a count of one. The gene calls are TRBV25-1 and TRBJ2-1; D is uncertain. The germline V gene encodes CDR1 MGHDK and CDR2 SYGVNS. This CDR3 has 12 residues. The V gene lost 4 bases and the J gene lost 8 bases, with 9 bases spanning the gap. The CDR3 DNA follows: TGTGCCAGCAGTGTGATGACCGATGAGCAGTTCTTC. As protein: CASSVMTDEQFF.

The chain couples TRBV28 to TRBJ1-5, with TRBD1 as a possible D gene (5 bases). Germline CDR1 and CDR2: MDHEN and SYDVKM. This CDR3 has 15 amino acids. The ends were cut back, 5 bases at V and 0 bases at J, with 11 bases in the middle. The CDR3 DNA reads TGTGCCAGCAGTATGGGACCTTATAGCAATCAGCCCCAGCATTTT. This encodes CASSMGPYSNQPQHF.

The chain recombines TRBV27 with TRBJ1-1, with D possibly TRBD1 on 5 matching bases. CDR3 length: 13 residues. The V and J ends lost 7 bases and 1 base respectively, with 10 bases between them. CDR1 is MNHEY, CDR2 SMNVEV, per germline (reference sequence). CDR3 amino acids: CASTPRGNTEAFF. Written as DNA, the CDR3 is TGTGCCAGCACCCCAAGGGGGAACACTGAAGCTTTCTTT.